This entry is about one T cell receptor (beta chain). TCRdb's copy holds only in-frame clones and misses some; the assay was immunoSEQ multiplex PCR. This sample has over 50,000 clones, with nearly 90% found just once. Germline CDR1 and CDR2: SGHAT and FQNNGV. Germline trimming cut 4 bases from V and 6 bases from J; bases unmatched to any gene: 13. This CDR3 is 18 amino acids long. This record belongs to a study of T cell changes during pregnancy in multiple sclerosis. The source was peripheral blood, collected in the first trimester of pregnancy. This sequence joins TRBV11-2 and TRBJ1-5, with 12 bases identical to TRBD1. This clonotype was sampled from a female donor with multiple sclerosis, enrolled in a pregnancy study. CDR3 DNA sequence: TGTGCCAGCAGCTCCCGGGACAGGGGGCGAGTGGTTTTTCAGCCCCAGCATTTT. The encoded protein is CASSSRDRGRVVFQPQHF.